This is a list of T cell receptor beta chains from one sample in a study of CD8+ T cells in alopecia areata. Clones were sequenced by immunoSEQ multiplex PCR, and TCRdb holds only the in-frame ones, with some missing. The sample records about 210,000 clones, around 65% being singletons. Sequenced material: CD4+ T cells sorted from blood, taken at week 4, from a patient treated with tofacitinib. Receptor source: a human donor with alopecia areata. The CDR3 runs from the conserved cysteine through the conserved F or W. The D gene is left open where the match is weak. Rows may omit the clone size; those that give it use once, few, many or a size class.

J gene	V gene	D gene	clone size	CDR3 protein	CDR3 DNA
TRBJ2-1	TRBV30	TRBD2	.	CAWSPGLAVNEQFF	TGTGCCTGGAGTCCGGGACTAGCGGTTAATGAGCAGTTCTTC
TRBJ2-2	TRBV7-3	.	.	CASSLNTGELFF	TGTGCCAGCAGTCTGAACACCGGGGAGCTGTTTTTT
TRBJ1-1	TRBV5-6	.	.	CASTLRAGSTEAFF	TGTGCCAGCACTCTGAGGGCGGGATCCACTGAAGCTTTCTTT
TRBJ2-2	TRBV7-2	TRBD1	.	CASSPRGTATGELFF	TGTGCCAGCAGCCCTAGGGGGACAGCCACCGGGGAGCTGTTTTTT
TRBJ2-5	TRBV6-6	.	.	CAISENRDKETQYF	TGTGCCATCAGTGAGAATAGGGACAAAGAGACCCAGTACTTC
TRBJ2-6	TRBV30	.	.	CAFTLGANVLTF	TGTGCCTTTACCCTTGGGGCCAACGTCCTGACTTTC
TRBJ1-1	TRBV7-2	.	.	CASSLWSPPITEAFF	TGTGCCAGCAGCTTATGGAGCCCCCCCATCACTGAAGCTTTCTTT
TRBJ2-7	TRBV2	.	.	CACLRDSASYEQYF	TGTGCCTGCCTCCGGGACTCCGCCTCCTACGAGCAGTACTTC
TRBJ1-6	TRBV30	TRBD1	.	CAWSLPGQTASPLHF	TGTGCCTGGAGTCTACCGGGACAGACGGCTTCACCCCTCCACTTT
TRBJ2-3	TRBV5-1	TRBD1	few	CASSPRTGGTDTQYF	TGCGCCAGCAGCCCGAGGACAGGGGGCACAGATACGCAGTATTTT
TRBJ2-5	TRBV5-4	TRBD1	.	CASSFGGQGIETQYF	TGTGCCAGCAGCTTCGGGGGACAGGGAATAGAGACCCAGTACTTC
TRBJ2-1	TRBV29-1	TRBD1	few	CSVERGTGDSFF	TGCAGCGTTGAGAGGGGGACAGGGGATAGCTTCTTC
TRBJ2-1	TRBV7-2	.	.	CASSLVLGGGHHNEQFF	TGTGCCAGCAGCTTAGTTCTCGGCGGGGGCCATCACAATGAGCAGTTCTTC
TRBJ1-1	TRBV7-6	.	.	CASSFTGDTEAFF	TGTGCCAGCAGCTTTACGGGGGACACTGAAGCTTTCTTT
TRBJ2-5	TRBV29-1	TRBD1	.	CSGDRGPLGTQYF	TGCAGCGGGGACAGGGGGCCCCTGGGGACCCAGTACTTC
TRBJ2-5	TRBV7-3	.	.	CASSLGQSSETQYF	TGTGCCAGCAGCCTTGGACAGAGTAGCGAGACCCAGTACTTC
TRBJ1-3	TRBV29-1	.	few	CSGEKGNTIYF	TGCAGCGGTGAGAAGGGAAACACCATATATTTT
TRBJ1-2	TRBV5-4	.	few	CASSNFMGRDYGYTF	TGTGCCAGCAGCAACTTCATGGGCAGGGACTATGGCTACACCTTC
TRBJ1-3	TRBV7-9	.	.	CASSLGDGTSYF	TGTGCCAGCAGCTTAGGGGACGGGACAAGTTATTTT
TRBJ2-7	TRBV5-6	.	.	CASSYSGTLDEQYF	TGTGCCAGCAGCTACTCCGGGACCTTGGACGAGCAGTACTTC
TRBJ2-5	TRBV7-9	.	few	CASSLAGGETQYF	TGTGCCAGCAGCTTGGCAGGGGGGGAGACCCAGTACTTC
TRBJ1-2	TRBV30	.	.	CAWSVSTGAGYTF	TGTGCCTGGAGTGTATCGACGGGGGCAGGCTACACCTTC
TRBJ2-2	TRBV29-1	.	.	CSAGLSPRELFF	TGCAGCGCTGGACTTAGCCCTCGGGAGCTGTTTTTT
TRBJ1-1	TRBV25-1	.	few	CASSDTGTKNTEAFF	TGTGCCAGCAGTGATACCGGGACAAAGAACACTGAAGCTTTCTTT
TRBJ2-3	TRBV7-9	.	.	CASSLLGGTTDTQYF	TGTGCCAGCAGCTTACTTGGCGGGACCACAGATACGCAGTATTTT
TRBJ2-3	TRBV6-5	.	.	CASSKSGEVGNTQYF	TGTGCCAGCAGTAAGTCTGGGGAGGTCGGCAATACGCAGTATTTT
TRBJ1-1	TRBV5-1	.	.	CASSHDRPNYEAFF	TGCGCCAGCAGTCATGACAGGCCCAACTATGAAGCTTTCTTT
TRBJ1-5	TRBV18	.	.	CASSPAWGDNQPQHF	TGTGCCAGCTCACCGGCCTGGGGGGACAATCAGCCCCAGCATTTT
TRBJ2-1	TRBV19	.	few	CASRSAQTYNEQFF	TGTGCCAGTAGATCGGCTCAAACCTACAATGAGCAGTTCTTC
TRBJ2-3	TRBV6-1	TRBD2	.	CASSENPGLAGDTQYF	TGTGCCAGCAGCGAAAACCCGGGACTAGCTGGCGATACGCAGTATTTT
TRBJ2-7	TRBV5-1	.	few	CASSLGAVSSYEQYF	TGCGCCAGCAGCTTGGGGGCCGTGAGCTCCTACGAGCAGTACTTC
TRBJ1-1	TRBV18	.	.	CASSPTPNTEAFF	TGTGCCAGCTCACCAACACCCAACACTGAAGCTTTCTTT
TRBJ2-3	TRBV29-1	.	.	CSVTKASTDTQYF	TGCAGCGTTACAAAGGCTAGCACAGATACGCAGTATTTT
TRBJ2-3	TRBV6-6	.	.	CASRQEGTDTQYF	TGTGCCAGCCGGCAGGAGGGCACAGATACGCAGTATTTT
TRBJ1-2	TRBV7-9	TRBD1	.	CASSRDRGGYGYTF	TGTGCCAGCAGCCGCGACAGGGGGGGCTATGGCTACACCTTC
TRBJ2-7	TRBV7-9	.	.	CASSPTASYEQYF	TGTGCCAGCAGCCCGACAGCCTCCTACGAGCAGTACTTC